Each of the 14 T cell receptor beta chains below was sequenced from the same sample in a study of T cell responses to AZD1222 COVID-19 vaccine. Sequenced by immunoSEQ multiplex PCR; TCRdb stores in-frame clones only, minus some. The repertoire includes around 50,000 clones, about 88% of them detected once, and about 5.7% sits in the top ten. The sequences come from peripheral blood, collected 28 days after the second AZD1222 dose. Every receptor here comes from an adult who received the AZD1222 COVID-19 vaccine.

The chain couples TRBV7-8 to TRBJ1-6; 10 bases agree with TRBD1. V lost 1 base to trimming and J lost 3 bases; unmatched junction nucleotides: 6. This CDR3 has 18 residues. Germline V gene lookup returns CDR1 SGHVS and CDR2 FQNEAQ. The chain's CDR3 is CASSLGEGTGVYNSPLHF. The CDR3 DNA is TGTGCCAGCAGCTTAGGAGAGGGGACAGGGGTCTATAATTCACCCCTCCACTTT.

The rearrangement uses TRBV4-2 and TRBJ2-7, with D possibly matching TRBD2 (5 bases). CDR3 length: 14 residues. Germline V gives CDR1 LGHNA, CDR2 YNFKEQ. Trimming left V 0 bases short and J 6 bases short, with 12 bases between. DNA for the CDR3: TGTGCCAGCAGCCAAGAGCTTCTCGAGGGCGAGCAGTACTTC. As protein: CASSQELLEGEQYF.

The chain uses TRBV28 and TRBJ2-5; D uncertain. This CDR3 region has 15 residues. V was cut by 5 bases and J by 7 bases, with 20 bases left in between. Germline loops: CDR1 MDHEN, CDR2 SYDVKM. CDR3 region: CASSPPGLPLGTQYF. CDR3 bases: TGTGCCAGCAGTCCGCCCGGGTTACCCCTGGGGACCCAGTACTTC.

The genes are TRBV6-5 and TRBJ1-2; D is unresolved. Germline values: CDR1 MNHEY, CDR2 SVGAGI. The V and J ends lost 4 bases and 6 bases respectively, with 12 bases between them. The CDR3 is 13 amino acids. The CDR3 reads CASSFNFLDGYTF. The DNA of the CDR3 is TGTGCCAGCAGTTTCAATTTTCTAGATGGCTACACCTTC.

The V gene is TRBV7-9, the J gene TRBJ2-7, with D perhaps TRBD2 (5 bases). Germline V CDR1 and CDR2: SEHNR, FQNEAQ (reference sequence). The V and J ends lost 5 bases and 2 bases respectively, with 16 bases between them. The length of the CDR3 is 15 residues. CDR3 region: CASSLTSGPTYEQYF. Written as DNA, the CDR3 is TGTGCCAGCAGCCTGACGAGCGGACCTACCTACGAGCAGTACTTC.

The CDR3 DNA follows: TGTGCCAGCAGCCAAGCACCACTAGCGGGGGGTGGGCAGTTCTTC. Its translation is CASSQAPLAGGGQFF. The V gene is TRBV3-1 (or the pseudogene TRBV3-2), the J gene TRBJ2-1; TRBD2 agrees at 12 bases. With V trimmed by 1 base and J by 12 bases, 7 bases remained unmatched. From germline, CDR1 is LGHDT and CDR2 YNNKEL (reference sequence). The CDR3 has 15 amino acids.

This sequence joins TRBV9 and TRBJ2-1; D is unresolved. In germline, CDR1 is SGDLS, CDR2 YYNGEE. V gave up 0 bases and J gave up 0 bases, with 4 bases separating them. The CDR3 loop spans 14 amino acids. The CDR3 bases are TGTGCCAGCAGCGTAGACAGCTCCTACAATGAGCAGTTCTTC. Amino acid sequence: CASSVDSSYNEQFF.

The chain carries TRBV15 and TRBJ1-2, with a weak D call TRBD1 (6 bases). The CDR3 is made up of 16 amino acids. The germline V gene has CDR1 LNHNV and CDR2 YYDKDF (reference sequence). V was shortened by 5 bases and J by 4 bases, with 20 bases between the two germline ends. CDR3 amino acids: CATSPGGAGDFYGYTF. DNA of the CDR3: TGTGCCACCAGCCCCGGTGGGGCAGGGGATTTCTATGGCTACACCTTC.

J is TRBJ2-1 and V is TRBV18; 7 positions agree with TRBD1. Germline CDR1 is KGHSH and CDR2 is LQKENI. J lost 0 bases, V lost 3 bases, and 2 bases had no gene match. This CDR3 is 15 amino acids long. The CDR3 loop reads CASSPDRVSYNEQFF. The CDR3 DNA is TGTGCCAGCTCACCCGACAGGGTCTCCTACAATGAGCAGTTCTTC.

The V call is TRBV19, the J call TRBJ1-2, with 7 positions matching TRBD1. The germline CDR1 and CDR2 sequences are LNHDA and SQIVND (reference sequence). The CDR3 loop spans 13 amino acids. Trimming cost V 4 bases and J 6 bases; bases outside gene matches: 5. Written as DNA, the CDR3 is TGTGCCAGTAGTAGTCGACAGGGTGATGGCTACACCTTC. Amino acid sequence: CASSSRQGDGYTF.

V is TRBV5-5 and J is TRBJ1-2; no firm D call. This CDR3 region has 13 residues. Germline V gene data show CDR1 as SGHKS and CDR2 as YYEKEE (reference sequence). Between the trimmed V and J ends, which lost 4 bases and 3 bases, there was a span of 10 bases. The CDR3, as DNA: TGTGCCAGCAGCCCGGACCTTCACTATGGCTACACCTTC. Its translation: CASSPDLHYGYTF.

The chain links TRBV9 to TRBJ1-4; D unresolved. Germline V gene lookup returns CDR1 SGDLS and CDR2 YYNGEE. Between the trimmed V and J ends, which lost 0 bases and 7 bases, there was a span of 10 bases. The CDR3 is 14 residues long. CDR3 coding DNA: TGTGCCAGCAGCGTAGGAGGGCGTAGTGAAAAACTGTTTTTT. Translated, it gives CASSVGGRSEKLFF.

This clone is a singleton in its sample. The V and J genes are TRBV1 and TRBJ2-7; no check of the table's D call, TRBD2, against the DNA was made. TRBV1 is assigned pseudogene status. The CDR3 covers 15 residues. The CDR3 region is CTSSDPGLPSYEQYF. For the CDR3, the DNA is TGCACCAGCAGCGATCCGGGACTTCCGTCCTACGAGCAGTACTTC.

This chain links TRBV11-3 with TRBJ2-1; 10 nucleotides line up with TRBD2. This CDR3 region has 14 residues. CDR1 and CDR2 from the germline V gene are SGHNT and YENEEA. V gave up 6 bases and J gave up 10 bases; unmatched junction bases: 9. The CDR3 is CASSSGTSVPEQFF. The CDR3 region has the DNA TGTGCCAGCAGTTCCGGGACTAGCGTCCCCGAGCAGTTCTTC.